The T cell receptor beta chain described here comes from a study of tumor-infiltrating lymphocytes in primary liver carcinoma. Co-extraction yielded RNA and DNA from around 20-30 mg of unsorted bulk tissue. With approximately 500 ng total RNA as template and a constant-region primer, TCR beta cDNA was made. Slightly modified ARM-PCR, run as three nested multiplex PCR rounds, produced the TCR beta libraries. PCR rounds one and two used TRBV1-TRBV30 forward primers with a C-beta reverse primer for about 11 cycles each. TCRdb re-analysed the multiplex PCR reads in MiXCR, keeping a single row per CDR3 protein. The repertoire holds under 85,000 distinct CDR3 sequences, with 72% as singletons. Notes on this clonotype: The junction does not match germline at one end; this may be a read error.

This CDR3 has 12 residues. Germline-derived CDR1 and CDR2 are MDHEN and SYDVKM. The source material was liver tumor tissue from sampling region 1. The sample's subset: tumor region T1, superior pole. This TCR was recovered from a man aged 40-49 years with primary liver carcinoma and hepatitis B virus infection. The genes are TRBV28 and TRBJ2-7; D unclear. The CDR3 bases are TGTGCCATCAGTTTCCCAGGCTGGGAACAGTACTTC. Translation: CAISFPGWEQYF.